This T cell receptor beta chain was identified during a study of T cell repertoires in cytomegalovirus infection. Whole-study context: Matching HLA type and CMV infection were both indicated by public TCR beta signatures.

About this clonotype itself: Its antigen is currently unknown.

The germline gives CDR1 KGHSH, CDR2 LQKENI. The CDR3 runs to 15 residues. V lost 5 bases, J lost 1 base, and 14 bases lay in between. TCRdb reprocessed the reads with MiXCR, giving one entry per CDR3 protein. The sample comprises roughly 860,000 distinct CDR3 sequences, 30% to 35% of which are singletons, and around 12% rests with the top ten. Sequenced here: cultured CD8+ T cells from PBMCs, sampled from culture after CMV antigen stimulation. V usage is TRBV18 and J usage is TRBJ1-1; weak D call: TRBD1 (6 bases). The TCR was taken from a human donor in good health (CMV status not recorded). Some clones in this sample may be carry-over from other donors' samples. This CDR3 is CASSSGVKSNTEAFF. The CDR3 nucleotides read TGTGCCAGCTCATCAGGGGTAAAGTCGAACACTGAAGCTTTCTTT.